The 20 T cell receptor beta chains below all came from one sample that was sequenced in a study of blood T cell repertoires in COVID-19 (dated by TCRdb to 2018 to 2021). The library was made by the immunoSEQ multiplex PCR assay. The immuneACCESS repertoire file appears here via TCRdb, limited to in-frame rearrangements. These files lack a portion of the clones; in checked studies, under half of the deficit traces to unresolved V genes, and the cause of the others is not known. The sample table shows 470,000 or so clones, and about 85% are seen once. Jointly, the top ten make up just under 2% of the sample. Sequences were obtained from PBMCs or T cells enriched from blood (not recorded which). The receptors derive from a young woman with acute COVID-19.

This chain uses TRBV15 with TRBJ2-1; 10 positions agree with TRBD2. Germline V gene sequence: CDR1 LNHNV, CDR2 YYDKDF (reference sequence). V gave up 3 bases and J gave up 6 bases; unmatched junction bases: 8. The CDR3 runs 16 residues. The CDR3 DNA reads as TGTGCCACCAGCAGGGATATAGCGGGGGGCCTCAATGAGCAGTTCTTC. The encoded protein is CATSRDIAGGLNEQFF.

This chain uses TRBV5-5 with TRBJ2-2; a possible D gene is TRBD2 (6 bases). V gave up 0 bases and J gave up 7 bases, with 10 bases separating them. Germline V gene sequence: CDR1 SGHKS, CDR2 YYEKEE (reference sequence). There are 14 residues in the CDR3. The DNA for the CDR3 is TGTGCCAGCAGCTTGGCCGGGGGTTTCGGGGAGCTGTTTTTT. The encoded protein is CASSLAGGFGELFF.

The chain is built from TRBV6-5 and TRBJ2-7; 7 bases are shared with TRBD1. The CDR3 has 14 amino acids. The V gene end was trimmed by 6 bases and the J gene end by 1 base; junction bases not matched to a gene: 6. The germline V gene has CDR1 MNHEY and CDR2 SVGAGI. This CDR3 is CASSWRQGSYEQYF. The CDR3 nucleotides read TGTGCCAGCAGCTGGAGACAGGGTTCCTACGAGCAGTACTTC.

The V and J genes are TRBV2 and TRBJ2-3, with a tentative D call TRBD2 (5 bases). This CDR3 comprises 15 residues. Germline CDR1 is SNHLY and CDR2 is FYNNEI. V was clipped by 10 bases and J by 2 bases, with 19 bases between them. CDR3 region: CAIRPLAGTTDTQYF. CDR3 sequence (DNA): TGTGCCATACGACCTCTAGCTGGCACCACAGATACGCAGTATTTT.

The chain recombines TRBV7-8 with TRBJ2-4, with 9 bases aligning to TRBD1. Germline lookup yields CDR1 SGHVS and CDR2 FQNEAQ. With 5 bases clipped from V and 6 bases from J, the junction kept 2 bases outside the gene matches. CDR3 length: 13 amino acids. The CDR3 DNA is TGTGCCAGCAGCGTGGGACAGGGAAACATTCAGTACTTC. Its translation is CASSVGQGNIQYF.

The chain couples TRBV4-1 to TRBJ2-7; 10 bases line up with TRBD1. CDR3 length: 14 residues. Trimming cost V 4 bases and J 7 bases; bases outside gene matches: 7. CDR1 MGHRA and CDR2 YSYEKL come from the germline V gene. CDR3 sequence: CASSPNDRGLEQYF. CDR3 nucleotide sequence: TGCGCCAGCAGCCCAAACGACAGGGGGCTTGAGCAGTACTTC.

This clone was observed once. The V call is TRBV28, the J call TRBJ1-5, with 8 bases fitting TRBD1. The germline gives CDR1 MDHEN, CDR2 SYDVKM. With V trimmed by 6 bases and J by 7 bases, 5 bases remained unmatched. This CDR3 contains 13 residues. The CDR3 loop is CASSLDRGQPQHF. The DNA of the CDR3 is TGTGCCAGCAGCCTAGACAGGGGCCAGCCCCAGCATTTT.

CDR3 in DNA: TGTGCCAGTAGTACAAGGGGACAGGTGGCCTCCTACGAGCAGTACTTC. It is translated as CASSTRGQVASYEQYF. V and J are TRBV19 and TRBJ2-7; TRBD1 matches 8 bases. The CDR3 spans 16 residues. Per germline, CDR1 LNHDA and CDR2 SQIVND (reference sequence). J lost 0 bases, V lost 4 bases, and 8 bases had no gene match.

This clone was recorded only once. This chain uses TRBV9 with TRBJ1-1; possibly TRBD1 for D (5 bases). V lost 7 bases to trimming and J lost 2 bases, with 15 bases between them. The CDR3 is made up of 14 amino acids. CDR1 SGDLS and CDR2 YYNGEE come from the germline V gene. Written as DNA, the CDR3 is TGTGCCAGCTGGATCGATGGGGCTAACACTGAAGCTTTCTTT. Translating gives CASWIDGANTEAFF.

With respect to this clone: One junction end disagrees with the germline gene, perhaps due to a read error. CDR3 in DNA: TGTGCCAGTAGTATAAGCCGGACACGCAACCCCGGCGATTTT. Amino acids: CASSISRTRNPGDF. The chain joins TRBV19 to TRBJ1-5; tentative D call: TRBD1 (5 bases). CDR1 and CDR2 (germline): LNHDA, SQIVND (reference sequence). This CDR3 is 14 amino acids long.

The J gene is TRBJ2-3, the V gene TRBV28; D unclear. Per the germline V gene, CDR1 is MDHEN and CDR2 is SYDVKM. V lost 3 bases and J 2 bases, leaving 6 bases between the germline ends. The CDR3 runs to 13 residues. This CDR3 is CASSFPLTDTQYF. DNA for the CDR3: TGTGCCAGCAGTTTCCCCCTCACAGATACGCAGTATTTT. Filled out from reference TRBV28 and TRBJ2-3, the complete variable domain reads DVKVTQSSRYLVKRTGEKVFLECVQDMDHENMFWYRQDPGLGLRLIYFSYDVKMKEKGDIPEGYSVSREKKERFSLILESASTNQTSMYLCASSFPLTDTQYFGPGTRLTVL.

This chain connects TRBV12-3 or TRBV12-4 to TRBJ2-5; TRBD1 is a possible D gene (6 bases). Trimming pared 8 bases from V and 0 bases from J, leaving 10 bases between. The CDR3 consists of 13 residues. This chain's CDR3 is CASGGTNQETQYF. The CDR3 bases are TGTGCCAGCGGTGGGACAAACCAAGAGACCCAGTACTTC.

In nucleotides, the CDR3 is TGTGCCAGCAGCAATGGCAGGGCCTACGAGCAGTACTTC. Protein: CASSNGRAYEQYF. This chain joins TRBV21-1 and TRBJ2-7; TRBD1 is the table's D call, not checked against the DNA. TRBV21-1 is a recognized pseudogene. The CDR3 runs to 13 residues.

The rearrangement links TRBV2 to TRBJ2-5, with TRBD2 matching 10 bases. Trimming took 2 bases from V and 3 from J; bases not matched to a gene: 0. CDR3 length: 14 amino acids. CDR1 is SNHLY and CDR2 is FYNNEI in the germline V gene. The CDR3 sequence: CASSELAGEETQYF. CDR3 sequence (DNA): TGTGCCAGCAGTGAACTAGCGGGAGAAGAGACCCAGTACTTC.

The chain carries TRBV19 and TRBJ2-7; D perhaps matches TRBD1 (6 bases). This CDR3 is built from 13 residues. The germline CDR1 and CDR2 sequences are LNHDA and SQIVND (reference sequence). The germline V and J ends were trimmed by 4 bases and 7 bases, with 14 bases remaining between them. The CDR3 region is CASSTRDTREQYF. In nucleotides, the CDR3 is TGTGCCAGTAGTACTCGGGACACGAGGGAGCAGTACTTC.

The gene calls are TRBV28 and TRBJ1-4, with a possible D match to TRBD1 (5 bases). The CDR3 contains 14 residues. V lost 3 bases, J lost 6 bases, and 11 bases lay in between. Germline CDR1 is MDHEN and CDR2 is SYDVKM. In DNA form, the CDR3 reads TGTGCCAGCAGTTTTATTCTACAGGATGAAAAACTGTTTTTT. Residues: CASSFILQDEKLFF. Full variable domain (missing parts from reference TRBV28 and TRBJ1-4): DVKVTQSSRYLVKRTGEKVFLECVQDMDHENMFWYRQDPGLGLRLIYFSYDVKMKEKGDIPEGYSVSREKKERFSLILESASTNQTSMYLCASSFILQDEKLFFGSGTQLSVL.

J is TRBJ1-5 and V is TRBV7-2; 9 positions match TRBD1. Germline CDR1 is SGHTA and CDR2 is FQGNSA. With V trimmed by 4 bases and J by 4 bases, 5 bases remained unmatched. The CDR3 is 15 amino acids. In DNA, the CDR3 is TGTGCCAGCAGCTCCCCCGGGACAGGGAATCAGCCCCAGCATTTT. Its translation is CASSSPGTGNQPQHF.

This chain connects TRBV11-3 to TRBJ2-5; D perhaps matches TRBD1 (6 bases). V gave up 2 bases and J gave up 5 bases, with 15 bases separating them. Germline assignment: CDR1 SGHNT and CDR2 YENEEA. This CDR3 is built from 15 residues. CDR3 sequence (DNA): TGTGCCAGCAGCTTATCTTGGGACACGATGGAGACCCAGTACTTC. It encodes CASSLSWDTMETQYF.

The genes are TRBV7-2 and TRBJ1-5; possibly TRBD1 for D (5 bases). Trimming removed 5 bases at V and 2 bases at J, with 13 bases between. Germline values: CDR1 SGHTA, CDR2 FQGNSA. The CDR3 has 15 amino acids. The CDR3 protein is CASSLTGVGNQPQHF. In nucleotides, the CDR3 is TGTGCCAGCAGCCTCACAGGCGTAGGCAATCAGCCCCAGCATTTT.

V usage is TRBV6-1 and J usage is TRBJ2-7; perhaps TRBD2 as D (7 bases). The germline gives CDR1 MNHNS, CDR2 SASEGT. The V and J ends lost 2 bases and 6 bases respectively, with 8 bases between them. There are 12 residues in the CDR3. The CDR3 DNA is TGTGCCAGCAGTGAAAGGGGGGGCGAGCAGTACTTC. It is translated as CASSERGGEQYF.